The 24 T cell receptor beta chains below all came from one sample that was sequenced in a study of metastatic and nonmetastatic thyroid tumors. TCRdb called clones again from the PCR reads with MiXCR. The sample shows around 59,000 clones, 15% to 20% of them seen only once. All patients were untreated before thyroid surgery. The sample consisted of blood. Receptors originate from a male donor with papillary thyroid cancer or a benign thyroid nodule (not recorded which). Some clones in this sample may be carry-over from other donors' samples.

The table lists this clone with many counts. The chain recombines TRBV18 with TRBJ2-5; D is perhaps TRBD2 (5 bases). The CDR3 spans 14 residues. The V end lost 3 bases, the J end lost 5 bases, and 13 bases lay between the germline ends. Germline assignment: CDR1 KGHSH and CDR2 LQKENI. In DNA form, the CDR3 reads TGTGCCAGCTCACCCGAGGCAGGCGGGGAGACCCAGTACTTC. It translates to CASSPEAGGETQYF.

This clone was observed at least ten times. This chain uses TRBV5-6 with TRBJ2-3; tentative D call: TRBD1 (6 bases). This CDR3 region has 16 residues. V lost 3 bases and J lost 3, with 17 bases in between. Germline values: CDR1 SGHDT, CDR2 YYEEEE. As DNA, the CDR3 is TGTGCCAGCAGCTCGGCCCAGGGGACGTGGACAGATACGCAGTATTTT. As protein: CASSSAQGTWTDTQYF.

CDR3 bases: TGCAGTGCTAGTATACAGATGGTTTACACTGAAGCTTTCTTT. It is translated as CSASIQMVYTEAFF. The rearrangement links TRBV20-1 to TRBJ1-1; D is unresolved. CDR3 length: 14 amino acids. With 3 bases removed from V and 3 bases from J, the gap between germline ends came to 14 bases. The germline gives CDR1 DFQATT, CDR2 SNEGSKA (reference sequence).

The chain has TRBV19 and TRBJ1-1; D call uncertain. This CDR3 comprises 17 residues. V lost 5 bases and J 0 bases, leaving 19 bases between the germline ends. The germline gives CDR1 LNHDA, CDR2 SQIVND (reference sequence). CDR3 protein: CASSPPGLTSMNTEAFF. In DNA, the CDR3 is TGTGCCAGTAGTCCCCCGGGGTTAACATCAATGAACACTGAAGCTTTCTTT. Combining the CDR3 with reference TRBV19 and TRBJ1-1 gives the whole variable domain DGGITQSPKYLFRKEGQNVTLSCEQNLNHDAMYWYRQDPGQGLRLIYYSQIVNDFQKGDIAEGYSVSREKKESFPLTVTSAQKNPTAFYLCASSPPGLTSMNTEAFFGQGTRLTVV.

About this clone itself: One end of the junction varies from germline; a read error may be responsible. The chain uses TRBV24-1 and TRBJ1-2; 7 bases line up with TRBD1. Germline V CDR1 and CDR2: KGHDR, SFDVKD. The CDR3 has 16 amino acids. In DNA form, the CDR3 reads TGTGCCACCAGTGACGTAAGAAAGGGACAGCACTATTGCTACACCTTC. Translating it yields CATSDVRKGQHYCYTF.

By sample fraction, this clone is medium-sized. The chain recombines TRBV27 with TRBJ1-6; D might be TRBD1 (6 bases). Germline V gene lookup returns CDR1 MNHEY and CDR2 SMNVEV (reference sequence). The length of the CDR3 is 14 residues. The V end was cut by 4 bases, the J end by 11 bases, with 15 bases between. CDR3 protein: CASSSLTPGAPLHF. Written as DNA, the CDR3 is TGTGCCAGCAGTTCACTTACCCCAGGGGCACCCCTCCACTTT.

In this sample, this clone turned up many times. V gene TRBV29-1 combines with J gene TRBJ2-5; 10 bases are shared with TRBD1. The length of the CDR3 is 12 residues. V lost 7 bases and J lost 4; bases outside the gene matches: 3. Germline CDR1 and CDR2: SQVTM and ANQGSEA. The CDR3 nucleotides read TGCAGCGCCAGGACAGGGGGAGAGACCCAGTACTTC. This encodes CSARTGGETQYF.

This clone came up many times. The chain is built from TRBV6-4 and TRBJ2-1; 8 bases match TRBD2. V shed 2 bases, J shed 5 bases, and the junction held 5 bases outside the gene matches. The CDR3 is 15 residues long. Germline-derived CDR1 and CDR2 are MRHNA and SNTAGT. The CDR3 nucleotides read TGTGCCAGCAGTGACGATCGGGGGGGCCACAATGAGCAGTTCTTC. It specifies CASSDDRGGHNEQFF.

This clone rates as medium-sized. DNA for the CDR3: TGCAGTGCTAGGGGTCAGGTCGGGGAGCTGTTTTTT. Amino acids: CSARGQVGELFF. The chain employs TRBV20-1 and TRBJ2-2, with D uncertain. V was clipped by 3 bases and J by 7 bases, with 9 bases between them. The germline gives CDR1 DFQATT, CDR2 SNEGSKA (reference sequence). The CDR3 is made up of 12 amino acids.

Concerning this clone: This may be a read error, as it is one base from a much larger clone. V usage is TRBV6-4 and J usage is TRBJ2-1; 9 bases are shared with TRBD1. The J segment lost 13 bases and the V segment lost 10 bases, leaving 17 bases of the junction unmatched. The CDR3 covers 14 residues. Germline assignment: CDR1 MRHNA and CDR2 SNTAGT. CDR3 coding DNA: TGTGCCACCCAGGGGGACAGGGACGGTGGCGATCAGTTCTTC. This encodes CATQGDRDGGDQFF.

Details on this clone: The junction departs from the called germline gene at one end, perhaps through a read error. The genes are TRBV19 and TRBJ1-2; 8 positions agree with TRBD1. CDR1 is LNHDA, CDR2 SQIVND, per germline (reference sequence). CDR3 length: 13 residues. Written as DNA, the CDR3 is TGTGCCAGTAGAACAGGACAGGGCTATGGCTACAACTTC. This gives the protein CASRTGQGYGYNF. Using reference TRBV19 and TRBJ1-2 for the parts outside the CDR3, the full variable domain is DGGITQSPKYLFRKEGQNVTLSCEQNLNHDAMYWYRQDPGQGLRLIYYSQIVNDFQKGDIAEGYSVSREKKESFPLTVTSAQKNPTAFYLCASRTGQGYGYNFGSGTRLTVV.

This clone showed up many times. V is TRBV28 and J is TRBJ2-1, with TRBD2 matching 8 bases. CDR1 and CDR2 (germline): MDHEN, SYDVKM. This CDR3 comprises 15 residues. Losses at the gene ends were 7 bases for V and 3 bases for J; bases not matched to a gene: 8. This chain's CDR3 is CASKRGGRGYNEQFF. The CDR3, as DNA: TGTGCCAGCAAACGGGGGGGTAGGGGCTACAATGAGCAGTTCTTC.

On this clone itself: Just one base apart from a much larger clone, this may be a read error. The rearrangement joins TRBV20-1 to TRBJ1-4; 10 bases agree with TRBD1. The CDR3 covers 15 residues. CDR1 DFQATT and CDR2 SNEGSKA come from the germline V gene (reference sequence). CDR3 DNA sequence: TGCAGTTCTAGCCCTAGACAGGGGGCGGGGGAAAAACTGTTTTTT. The encoded protein is CSSSPRQGAGEKLFF.

This clone was detected many times. The rearrangement joins TRBV13 to TRBJ2-1; 7 bases line up with TRBD2. CDR3 length: 15 residues. Germline CDR1 is PRHDT and CDR2 is FYEKMQ (reference sequence). V trimming: 0 bases; J trimming: 7 bases; junction bases outside the gene matches: 6. The CDR3 nucleotides read TGTGCCAGCAGCTTAGGAGGCGGGAGTGGGAATGAGCAGTTCTTC. Translated, it gives CASSLGGGSGNEQFF.

This clone was seen ten or more times. The genes are TRBV29-1 and TRBJ1-1, with 10 bases matching TRBD1. Germline V gene lookup returns CDR1 SQVTM and CDR2 ANQGSEA. The CDR3 extends over 15 amino acids. J gave up 3 bases and V 4 bases, and 8 bases lay outside the gene matches. The CDR3 region has the DNA TGCAGCGTTGTAGGACAGGGGGGGTGGGACACTGAAGCTTTCTTT. Translation gives CSVVGQGGWDTEAFF.

At least ten counts were recorded for this clone. The V call is TRBV15, the J call TRBJ2-7; TRBD2 agrees at 7 bases. V gave up 0 bases and J gave up 2 bases; unmatched junction bases: 7. Germline V gene data show CDR1 as LNHNV and CDR2 as YYDKDF (reference sequence). The CDR3 runs to 16 residues. CDR3 in DNA: TGTGCCACCAGCAGAGATCTAGCAGCGGGGACCTACGAGCAGTACTTC. Residues: CATSRDLAAGTYEQYF.

In its sample, this clone was seen a few times. One end of the junction is discordant with germline, which a read error may explain. The J gene is TRBJ2-2, the V gene TRBV6-6; TRBD2 matches 13 bases. Germline assignment: CDR1 MNHNY and CDR2 SVGAGI (reference sequence). The CDR3 covers 18 residues. CDR3 residues: CASRGLAGVRANTWELFF. The CDR3 bases are TGTGCCAGCAGAGGACTAGCGGGAGTCCGTGCGAACACCTGGGAGCTGTTTTTT.

This clone was recorded at least ten times. The chain combines TRBV20-1 with TRBJ2-5; the match to TRBD1 covers 7 bases. The germline CDR1 and CDR2 sequences are DFQATT and SNEGSKA (reference sequence). The CDR3 totals 12 residues. V trimming: 6 bases; J trimming: 1 base; junction bases outside the gene matches: 2. The CDR3 here is CSAGTVQETQYF. The CDR3 DNA is TGCAGTGCAGGGACAGTCCAAGAGACCCAGTACTTC.

This clone was seen ten or more times. This chain joins TRBV10-3 and TRBJ1-1; D ambiguous. Germline V gene lookup returns CDR1 ENHRY and CDR2 SYGVKD. The germline V and J ends were trimmed by 2 bases and 5 bases, with 12 bases remaining between them. The CDR3 totals 14 residues. The CDR3 spells CAISETTGETEAFF. CDR3 in DNA: TGTGCCATCAGTGAGACGACCGGGGAAACTGAAGCTTTCTTT.

The table lists this clone with a few counts. This chain uses TRBV28 with TRBJ1-5; unclear D gene. V was cut by 2 bases and J by 9 bases, with 8 bases left in between. In germline, CDR1 is MDHEN, CDR2 SYDVKM. This CDR3 has 12 residues. The CDR3 DNA sequence: TGTGCCAGCAGTTTACCCGATTTGCCCCAGCATTTT. Its protein is CASSLPDLPQHF.

This clone has a single count. Other DNA sequences from this sample encode an identical CDR3 as well. This chain connects TRBV5-5 to TRBJ1-6; 8 bases are a match to TRBD1. V shed 4 bases, J shed 10 bases, and the junction held 10 bases outside the gene matches. Germline V gene data show CDR1 as SGHKS and CDR2 as YYEKEE (reference sequence). This CDR3 has 15 residues. The CDR3 bases are TGTGCCAGCAGCGGGGGGACAGGTGAATACTCACCCCTCCACTTT. This encodes CASSGGTGEYSPLHF.

With respect to this clone: Distinct nucleotide sequences in the sample also encode this CDR3. This chain links TRBV11-2 with TRBJ2-1; TRBD2 agrees at 11 bases. In germline, CDR1 is SGHAT, CDR2 FQNNGV. This CDR3 region has 18 residues. After removal of 1 base from V and 2 bases from J, the junction contained 7 bases not matched to a gene. The CDR3 is CASSLGGRSGRAYNEQFF. The DNA for the CDR3 is TGTGCCAGCAGCTTAGGGGGTCGTAGCGGGAGGGCCTACAATGAGCAGTTCTTC.

The table lists this clone with many counts. The V gene is TRBV7-6, the J gene TRBJ2-7; D is unresolved. From germline, CDR1 is SGHVS and CDR2 FNYEAQ. The CDR3 covers 10 residues. Trimming took 8 bases from V and 6 from J, leaving 8 bases between them. The DNA for the CDR3 is TGTGCCAGCCCCCCCCCCGAGCAGTACGTC. Its translation: CASPPPEQYV.

This clone came up many times. V gene TRBV5-6 combines with J gene TRBJ2-1, with 9 positions matching TRBD1. CDR1 is SGHDT and CDR2 is YYEEEE in the germline V gene. Germline trimming cut 2 bases from V and 4 bases from J; bases unmatched to any gene: 13. This CDR3 has 18 amino acids. CDR3 sequence: CASSLGLSGTGIYNEQFF. The CDR3 DNA is TGTGCCAGCAGCTTAGGGTTATCCGGGACAGGGATTTACAATGAGCAGTTCTTC.